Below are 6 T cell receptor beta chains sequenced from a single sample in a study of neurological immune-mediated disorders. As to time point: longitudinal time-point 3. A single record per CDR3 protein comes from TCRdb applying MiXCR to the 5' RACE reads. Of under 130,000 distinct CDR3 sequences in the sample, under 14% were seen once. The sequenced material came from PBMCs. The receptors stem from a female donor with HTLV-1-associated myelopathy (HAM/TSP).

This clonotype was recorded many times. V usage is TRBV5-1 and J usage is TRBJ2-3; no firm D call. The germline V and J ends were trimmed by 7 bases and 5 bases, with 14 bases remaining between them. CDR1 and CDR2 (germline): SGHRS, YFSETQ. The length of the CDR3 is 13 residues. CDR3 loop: CASAALGIDTQYF. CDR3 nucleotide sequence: TGCGCCAGCGCCGCGCTGGGGATAGATACGCAGTATTTT. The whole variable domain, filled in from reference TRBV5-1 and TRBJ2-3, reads KAGVTQTPRYLIKTRGQQVTLSCSPISGHRSVSWYQQTPGQGLQFLFEYFSETQRNKGNFPGRFSGRQFSNSRSEMNVSTLELGDSALYLCASAALGIDTQYFGPGTRLTVL.

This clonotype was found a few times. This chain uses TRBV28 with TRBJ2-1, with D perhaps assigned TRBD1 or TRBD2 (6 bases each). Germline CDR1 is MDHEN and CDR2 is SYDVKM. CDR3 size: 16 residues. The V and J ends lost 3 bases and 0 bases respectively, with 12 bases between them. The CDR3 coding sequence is TGTGCCAGCAGTTTTTGGGGGGCGGGCTCCTACAATGAGCAGTTCTTC. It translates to CASSFWGAGSYNEQFF.

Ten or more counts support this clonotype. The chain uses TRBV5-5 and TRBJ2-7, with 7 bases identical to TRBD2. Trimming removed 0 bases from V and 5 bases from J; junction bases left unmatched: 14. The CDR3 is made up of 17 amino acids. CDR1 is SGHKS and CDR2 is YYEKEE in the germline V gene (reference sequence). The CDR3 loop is CASSLEPPLAAFDEQYF. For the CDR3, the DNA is TGTGCCAGCAGCTTGGAACCTCCCCTAGCGGCCTTTGACGAGCAGTACTTC.

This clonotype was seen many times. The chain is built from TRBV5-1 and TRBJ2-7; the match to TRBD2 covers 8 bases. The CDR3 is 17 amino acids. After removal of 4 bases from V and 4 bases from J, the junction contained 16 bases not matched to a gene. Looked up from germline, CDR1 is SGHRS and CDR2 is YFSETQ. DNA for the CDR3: TGCGCCAGCAGCCAGCAGGGAACTAGCGGTGGTTTTTACGAGCAGTACTTC. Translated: CASSQQGTSGGFYEQYF.

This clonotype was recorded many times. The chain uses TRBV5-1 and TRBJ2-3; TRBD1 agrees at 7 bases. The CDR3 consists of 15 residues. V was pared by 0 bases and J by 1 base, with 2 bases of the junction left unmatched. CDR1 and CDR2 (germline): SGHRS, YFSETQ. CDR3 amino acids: CASSLGQGGTDTQYF. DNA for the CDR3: TGCGCCAGCAGCTTGGGACAGGGAGGCACAGATACGCAGTATTTT.

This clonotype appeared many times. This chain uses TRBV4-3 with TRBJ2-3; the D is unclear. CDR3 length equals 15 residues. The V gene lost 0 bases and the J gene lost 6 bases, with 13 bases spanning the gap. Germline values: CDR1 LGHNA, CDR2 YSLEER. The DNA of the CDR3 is TGCGCCAGCAGCCAAGATTACCCTTCCCTGGATACGCAGTATTTT. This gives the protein CASSQDYPSLDTQYF.